This T cell receptor beta chain was captured by sequencing in a study of blood T cell repertoires in COVID-19. At the level of the study: Italy, Spain and the United States were the sources of the convalescent and acute COVID-19 samples. T cells, B-cell-depleted T cells, or PBMCs provided the cDNA or gDNA that served as material.

Germline V gene lookup returns CDR1 SGHKS and CDR2 YYEKEE (reference sequence). The V gene end was trimmed by 4 bases and the J gene end by 3 bases; junction bases not matched to a gene: 7. This CDR3 has 16 amino acids. In the study's own analysis: Estimates of nucleated cell counts were drawn from the amplification of reference gene primers. The data were produced by immunoSEQ multiplex PCR, yet TCRdb's version contains in-frame clones alone and is incomplete. D and trimming were read from the DNA, whereas the V and J calls and clone size are those reported in that table. The sample carries about 160,000 clones, over 85% recorded once.

This sequence originates from a woman between 50 and 59 years old with acute or convalescent COVID-19. The chain uses TRBV5-5 and TRBJ1-4; 9 positions match TRBD1. Sequencing was done on a sample of peripheral blood. As DNA, the CDR3 is TGTGCCAGCAGCCCGGGACAGGGTTTAGCTAATGAAAAACTGTTTTTT. Protein product: CASSPGQGLANEKLFF. Full variable domain (remainder filled in from reference TRBV5-5 and TRBJ1-4): DAGVTQSPTHLIKTRGQQVTLRCSPISGHKSVSWYQQVLGQGPQFIFQYYEKEERGRGNFPDRFSARQFPNYSSELNVNALLLGDSALYLCASSPGQGLANEKLFFGSGTQLSVL.